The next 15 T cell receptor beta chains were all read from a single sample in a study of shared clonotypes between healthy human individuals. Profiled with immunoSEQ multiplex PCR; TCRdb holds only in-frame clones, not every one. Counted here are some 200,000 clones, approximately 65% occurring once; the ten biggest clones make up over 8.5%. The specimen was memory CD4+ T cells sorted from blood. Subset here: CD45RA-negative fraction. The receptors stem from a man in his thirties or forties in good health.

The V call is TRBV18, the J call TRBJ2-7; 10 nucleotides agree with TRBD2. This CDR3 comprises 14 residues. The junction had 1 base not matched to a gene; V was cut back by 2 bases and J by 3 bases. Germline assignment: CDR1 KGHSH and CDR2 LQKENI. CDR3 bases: TGTGCCAGCTCACCAGCTAGCGGGAGCTACGAGCAGTACTTC. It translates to CASSPASGSYEQYF.

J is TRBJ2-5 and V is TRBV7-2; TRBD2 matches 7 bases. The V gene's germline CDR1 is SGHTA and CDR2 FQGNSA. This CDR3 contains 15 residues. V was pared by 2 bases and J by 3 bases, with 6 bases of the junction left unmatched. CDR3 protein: CASSLSPSGEETQYF. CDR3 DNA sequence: TGTGCCAGCAGCTTATCCCCCAGCGGGGAAGAGACCCAGTACTTC. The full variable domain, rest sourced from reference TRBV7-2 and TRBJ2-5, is GAGVSQSPSNKVTEKGKDVELRCDPISGHTALYWYRQSLGQGLEFLIYFQGNSAPDKSGLPSDRFSAERTGGSVSTLTIQRTQQEDSAVYLCASSLSPSGEETQYFGPGTRLLVL.

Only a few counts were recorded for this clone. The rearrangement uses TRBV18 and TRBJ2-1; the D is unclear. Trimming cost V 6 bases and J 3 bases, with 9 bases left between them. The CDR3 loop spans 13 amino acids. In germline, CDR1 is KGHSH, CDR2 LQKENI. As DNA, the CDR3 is TGTGCCAGCTCGCCCGAGCGCTACAATGAGCAGTTCTTC. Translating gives CASSPERYNEQFF.

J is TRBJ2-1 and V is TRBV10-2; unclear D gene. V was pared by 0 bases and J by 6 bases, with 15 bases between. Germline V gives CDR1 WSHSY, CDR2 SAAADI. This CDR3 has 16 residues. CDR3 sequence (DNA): TGCGCCAGCAGTGAGTCGAGGCGAGCATCCATCAATGAGCAGTTCTTC. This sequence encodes CASSESRRASINEQFF.

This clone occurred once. CDR3 region: CASMEGRGRRNEQFF. The CDR3 nucleotides are TGTGCCAGCATGGAAGGAAGGGGGCGGCGGAATGAGCAGTTCTTC. This chain joins TRBV6-5 and TRBJ2-1; 7 nucleotides align to TRBD1. From germline, CDR1 is MNHEY and CDR2 SVGAGI. Unmatched junction bases numbered 13, after V lost 7 bases and J lost 7 bases. The length of the CDR3 is 15 residues.

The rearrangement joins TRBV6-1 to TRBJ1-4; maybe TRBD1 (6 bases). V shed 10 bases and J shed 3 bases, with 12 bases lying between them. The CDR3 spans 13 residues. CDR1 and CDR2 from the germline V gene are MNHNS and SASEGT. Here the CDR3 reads CATNRVANEKLFF. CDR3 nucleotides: TGTGCCACTAACAGGGTTGCTAATGAAAAACTGTTTTTT.

The CDR3, as DNA: TGTGCCAGCAGCTTATTGGGCTTCGATGAGCAGTTCTTC. Protein: CASSLLGFDEQFF. The rearrangement links TRBV7-3 to TRBJ2-1; D is undetermined. The germline V gene has CDR1 SGHTA and CDR2 FQGTGA. This CDR3 region has 13 residues. V was cut by 2 bases and J by 8 bases, with 10 bases left in between.

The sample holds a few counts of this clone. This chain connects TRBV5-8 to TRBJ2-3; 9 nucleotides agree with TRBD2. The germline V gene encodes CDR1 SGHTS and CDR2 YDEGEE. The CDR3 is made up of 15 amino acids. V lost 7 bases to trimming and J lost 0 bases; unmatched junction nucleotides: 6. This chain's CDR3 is CASGRGRASTDTQYF. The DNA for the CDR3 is TGTGCCAGCGGCCGCGGGAGGGCTAGCACAGATACGCAGTATTTT.

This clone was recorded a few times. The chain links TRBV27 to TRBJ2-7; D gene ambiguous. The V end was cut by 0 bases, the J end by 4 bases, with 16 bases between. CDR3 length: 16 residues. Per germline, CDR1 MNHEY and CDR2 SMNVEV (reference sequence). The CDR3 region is CASSLSGLNIIYEQYF. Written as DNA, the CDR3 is TGTGCCAGCAGTTTATCAGGGTTGAATATAATATACGAGCAGTACTTC.

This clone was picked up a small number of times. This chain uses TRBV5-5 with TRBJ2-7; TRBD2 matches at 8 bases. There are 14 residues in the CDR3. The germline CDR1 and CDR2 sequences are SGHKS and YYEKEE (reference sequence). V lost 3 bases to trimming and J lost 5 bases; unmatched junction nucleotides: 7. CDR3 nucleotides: TGTGCCAGCAGCTGGCGGGAGGTAGAGGACGAGCAGTACTTC. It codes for CASSWREVEDEQYF. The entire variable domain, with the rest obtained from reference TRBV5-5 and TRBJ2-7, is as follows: DAGVTQSPTHLIKTRGQQVTLRCSPISGHKSVSWYQQVLGQGPQFIFQYYEKEERGRGNFPDRFSARQFPNYSSELNVNALLLGDSALYLCASSWREVEDEQYFGPGTRLTVT.

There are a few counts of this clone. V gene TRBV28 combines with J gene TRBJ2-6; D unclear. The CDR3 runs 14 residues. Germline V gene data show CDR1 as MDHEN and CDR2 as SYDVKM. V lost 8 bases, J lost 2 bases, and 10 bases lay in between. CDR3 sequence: CASGRLAGANVLTF. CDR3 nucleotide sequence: TGTGCCAGCGGTCGGCTGGCTGGGGCCAACGTCCTGACTTTC.

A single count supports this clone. The CDR3 DNA is TGTGCCAGCAGCTCGGTCCCCTACGAGCAGTACTTC. This codes for CASSSVPYEQYF. The V and J genes are TRBV5-6 and TRBJ2-7, with D unclear. V was shortened by 3 bases and J by 2 bases, with 6 bases between the two germline ends. This CDR3 is built from 12 residues. Germline CDR1 is SGHDT and CDR2 is YYEEEE.

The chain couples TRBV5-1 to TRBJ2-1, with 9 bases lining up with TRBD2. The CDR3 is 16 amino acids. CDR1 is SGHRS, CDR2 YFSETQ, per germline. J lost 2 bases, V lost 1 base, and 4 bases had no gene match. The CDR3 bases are TGCGCCAGCAGCTTGTCCTTAGCGGGGGCCTACAATGAGCAGTTCTTC. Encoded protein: CASSLSLAGAYNEQFF.

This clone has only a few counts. DNA of the CDR3: TGTGCCAGCACGGCGCGGGAGTTTACCGGGGAGCTGTTTTTT. Translating it yields CASTAREFTGELFF. The gene calls are TRBV19 and TRBJ2-2; 7 bases line up with TRBD2. V lost 9 bases, J lost 5 bases, and 9 bases stayed unmatched. Germline V gene sequence: CDR1 LNHDA, CDR2 SQIVND (reference sequence). The CDR3 has 14 residues.

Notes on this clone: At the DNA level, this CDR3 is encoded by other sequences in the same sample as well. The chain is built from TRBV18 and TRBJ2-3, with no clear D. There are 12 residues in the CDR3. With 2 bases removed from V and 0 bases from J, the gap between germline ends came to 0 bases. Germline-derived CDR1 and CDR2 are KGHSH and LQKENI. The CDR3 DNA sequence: TGTGCCAGCTCACCAAGCACAGATACGCAGTATTTT. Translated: CASSPSTDTQYF.